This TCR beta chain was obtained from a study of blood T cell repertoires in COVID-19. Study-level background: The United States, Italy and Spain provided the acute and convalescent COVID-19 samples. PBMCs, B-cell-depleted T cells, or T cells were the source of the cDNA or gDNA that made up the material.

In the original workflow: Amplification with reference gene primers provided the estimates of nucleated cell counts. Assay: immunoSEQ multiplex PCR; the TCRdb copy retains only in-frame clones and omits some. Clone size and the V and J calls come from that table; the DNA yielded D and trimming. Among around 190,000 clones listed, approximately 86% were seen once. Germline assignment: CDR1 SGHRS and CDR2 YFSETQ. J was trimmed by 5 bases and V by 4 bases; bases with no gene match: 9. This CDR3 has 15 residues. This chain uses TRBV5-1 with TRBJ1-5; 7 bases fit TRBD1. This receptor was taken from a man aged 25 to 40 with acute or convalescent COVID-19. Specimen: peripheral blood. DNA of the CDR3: TGCGCCAGCAGCCGAACAGGGGATAAAGATCAGCCCCAGCATTTT. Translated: CASSRTGDKDQPQHF. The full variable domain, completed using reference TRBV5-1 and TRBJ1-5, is KAGVTQTPRYLIKTRGQQVTLSCSPISGHRSVSWYQQTPGQGLQFLFEYFSETQRNKGNFPGRFSGRQFSNSRSEMNVSTLELGDSALYLCASSRTGDKDQPQHFGDGTRLSIL.